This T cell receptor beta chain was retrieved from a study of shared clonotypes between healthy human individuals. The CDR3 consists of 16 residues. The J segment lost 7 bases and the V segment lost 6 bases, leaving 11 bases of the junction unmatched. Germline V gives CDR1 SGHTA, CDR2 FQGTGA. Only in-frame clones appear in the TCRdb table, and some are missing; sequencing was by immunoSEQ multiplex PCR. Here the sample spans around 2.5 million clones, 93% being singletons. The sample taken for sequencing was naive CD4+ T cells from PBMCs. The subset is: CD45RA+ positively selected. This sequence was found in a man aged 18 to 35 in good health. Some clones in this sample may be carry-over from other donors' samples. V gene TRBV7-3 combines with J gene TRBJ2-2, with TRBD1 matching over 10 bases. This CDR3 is CASSPTGQGTNGELFF. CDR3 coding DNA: TGTGCCAGCAGTCCCACGGGACAGGGGACAAACGGGGAGCTGTTTTTT.